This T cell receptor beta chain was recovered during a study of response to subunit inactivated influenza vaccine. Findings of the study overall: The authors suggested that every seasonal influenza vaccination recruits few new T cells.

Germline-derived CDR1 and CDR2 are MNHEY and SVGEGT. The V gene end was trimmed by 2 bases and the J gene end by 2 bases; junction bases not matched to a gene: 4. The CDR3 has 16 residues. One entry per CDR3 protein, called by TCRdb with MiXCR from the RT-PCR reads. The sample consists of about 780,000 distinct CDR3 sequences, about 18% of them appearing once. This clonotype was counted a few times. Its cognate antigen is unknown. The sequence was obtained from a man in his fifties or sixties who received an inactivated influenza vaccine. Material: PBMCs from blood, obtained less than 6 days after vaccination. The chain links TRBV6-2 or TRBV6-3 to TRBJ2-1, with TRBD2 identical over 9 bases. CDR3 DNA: TGTGCCAGCAGTTACGAAGAGCGGGGGGCCTACAATGAGCAGTTCTTC. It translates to CASSYEERGAYNEQFF.